This T cell receptor (beta chain) was captured by sequencing in a study of CD8+ T cells in alopecia areata. This CDR3 comprises 15 residues. Germline lookup yields CDR1 SQVTM and CDR2 ANQGSEA. PBMCs yielded sorted CD4+ and CD8+ T cells. Extraction and reverse transcription of RNA yielded cDNA as the sequencing template. Measured with immunoSEQ multiplex PCR; TCRdb has only the in-frame clones, and not every one. The table records about 110,000 clones, about 60% of them present only once. For this clone: Its antigen is not known. Germline is not matched at one junction end, which may reflect a read error.

Study-wide points: Lesional scalp, notably in alopecia totalis/universalis, had clonality above that of normal scalp. Mice showed clearer TCR sharing than patients did, a gap that was possibly HLA-related.

What was sequenced was NKG2D-low CD8+ T cells sorted from blood. The TCR was taken from a human donor with alopecia areata. This chain joins TRBV29-1 and TRBJ2-1, with 7 bases that match TRBD2. The CDR3 loop is CSVEASLSFRDYQLF. In DNA, the CDR3 is TGCAGCGTTGAAGCTTCGCTGTCGTTTCGGGACTATCAGCTCTTC.